There are many counts of the clone carrying this T cell receptor beta chain. The source of the sample is a study of low-dose radiotherapy and immunotherapy resistance in tumors. The overall study: The treatment that patients received was intravenous nivolumab 240 mg every two weeks plus ipilimumab 1 mg/kg every six weeks.

Both TCRalpha and TCRbeta chains were reverse transcribed with V-gene-specific primers. Using a constant-region primer together with a V-primer adapter, TCRs were subjected to 15 to 25 PCR cycles of amplification. TCRdb processed the reads anew with MiXCR; each CDR3 protein has one entry. Found here are about 97,000 distinct CDR3 sequences, around 20% of them singletons; the top ten hold roughly 4.3%. The germline V gene has CDR1 MNHEY and CDR2 SVGEGT. Between the trimmed V and J ends, which lost 4 bases and 3 bases, there was a span of 10 bases. This CDR3 contains 14 residues. Documented time point: after trial treatment. The treatment here: LDRT plus nivolumab, ipilimumab, low-dose cyclophosphamide and aspirin (RACIN trial).

The receptor comes from a male donor with prostate cancer. V is TRBV6-2 or TRBV6-3 and J is TRBJ1-5; perhaps TRBD1 as D (6 bases). The source was PBMCs, collected after low-dose radiotherapy plus immunotherapy. The CDR3 loop is CASSLGDTNQPQHF. The CDR3 nucleotides read TGTGCCAGCAGTTTAGGGGACACCAATCAGCCCCAGCATTTT.